This TCR beta chain appears in the sequencing data of a study of a mutant IDH1 vaccine in newly diagnosed glioma. Study in general: The vaccination schedule gave patients eight doses in weeks 1, 3, 5, 7, 11, 15, 19 and 23. General study points: Changes in the top peripheral T cell clonotypes seemingly had no bearing on pseudoprogression.

Time point: week 11, during vaccination. All doses held 300 ug of mutant IDH1 20-mer peptide, with topical imiquimod. Astrocytomas found in donors were new, WHO grade 3 or 4, IDH1-mutant and ATRX-lost. Per germline, CDR1 MDHEN and CDR2 SYDVKM. The length of the CDR3 is 14 residues. Trimming shortened V by 7 bases and J by 4 bases, and 16 bases separated the two germline ends. Concerning this clone: The antigen is unknown.

Data came from immunoSEQ multiplex PCR; TCRdb stores just in-frame clones and leaves some out. The table lists about 39,000 clones, 80% of them singletons. The chain uses TRBV28 and TRBJ1-1, with a weak D call TRBD1 (6 bases). The source of this sequence is a woman aged 30 to 39 with glioma. Some clones in this sample may be carry-over from other donors' samples. Material: peripheral blood mononuclear cells (PBMCs), obtained from a glioma patient whose treatment included an IDH1 peptide vaccine. CDR3 bases: TGTGCCAGCATCAATAGAGGGGGAAGCACTGAAGCTTTCTTT. As protein: CASINRGGSTEAFF.